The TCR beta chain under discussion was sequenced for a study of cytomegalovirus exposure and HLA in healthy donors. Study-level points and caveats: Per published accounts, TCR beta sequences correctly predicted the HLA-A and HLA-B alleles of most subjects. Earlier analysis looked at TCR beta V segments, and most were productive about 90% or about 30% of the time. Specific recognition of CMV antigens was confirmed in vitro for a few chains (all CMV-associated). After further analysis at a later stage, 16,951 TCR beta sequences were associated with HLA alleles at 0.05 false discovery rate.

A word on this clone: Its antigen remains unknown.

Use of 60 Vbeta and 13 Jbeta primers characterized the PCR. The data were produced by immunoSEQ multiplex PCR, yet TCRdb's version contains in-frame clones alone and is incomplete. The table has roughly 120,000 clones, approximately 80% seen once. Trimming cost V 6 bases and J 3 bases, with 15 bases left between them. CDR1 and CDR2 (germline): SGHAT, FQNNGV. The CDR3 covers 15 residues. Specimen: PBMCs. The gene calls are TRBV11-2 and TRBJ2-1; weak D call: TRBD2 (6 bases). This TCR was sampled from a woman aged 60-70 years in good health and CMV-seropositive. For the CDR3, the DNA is TGTGCCAGCAGTCCTAGGCGGGGCCGCTACAATGAGCAGTTCTTC. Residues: CASSPRRGRYNEQFF.